Below, one T cell receptor (beta chain) is given with its context. This specimen comes from a study of blood T cell repertoires in COVID-19. Study details: Samples representing acute and convalescent COVID-19 were sourced from the United States, Italy and Spain. From T cells, B-cell-depleted T cells, or PBMCs came the material, which was cDNA or gDNA.

This CDR3 region has 13 residues. J gave up 3 bases and V 6 bases, and 4 bases lay outside the gene matches. The germline CDR1 and CDR2 sequences are SNHLY and FYNNEI. As handled by the study authors: Estimation of nucleated cell counts relied on the amplification of reference gene primers. The table came from immunoSEQ multiplex PCR; TCRdb's copy has only in-frame clones and leaves some out. The DNA was the basis for D and trimming; V, J and clone size are from that table. The table records approximately 110,000 clones, around 81% of them present only once. The chain is built from TRBV2 and TRBJ2-7, with 8 bases matching TRBD2. The sample was peripheral blood. The sequence derives from an elderly man with acute or convalescent COVID-19. CDR3 loop: CASSAGGFYEQYF. Here the CDR3 DNA reads TGTGCCAGCAGCGCGGGAGGTTTCTACGAGCAGTACTTC. The entire variable domain, with the rest obtained from reference TRBV2 and TRBJ2-7, is as follows: EPEVTQTPSHQVTQMGQEVILRCVPISNHLYFYWYRQILGQKVEFLVSFYNNEISEKSEIFDDQFSVERPDGSNFTLKIRSTKLEDSAMYFCASSAGGFYEQYFGPGTRLTVT.